This T cell receptor beta chain emerged from a study of blood T cells in healthy people across ages. The V gene's germline CDR1 is MNHNS and CDR2 SASEGT. The CDR3 runs 18 residues. The V gene end was trimmed by 3 bases and the J gene end by 3 bases; junction bases not matched to a gene: 17. Through a sample-barcoded 5' primer and a J-beta primer mix, a second PCR was run for about 6 to 12 cycles. In TCRdb, the 5' RACE reads were re-called with MiXCR into one record per CDR3 protein. The repertoire consists of around 1,600,000 distinct CDR3 sequences, with roughly 43% occurring once and the leading ten covering over 3.5%. In regard to this clonotype: Its target is unknown.

Findings and limits, study-wide: Conclusively comparing naive with antigen-experienced cells was impossible with unsorted PBMCs.

Investigators took about 9.4 milliliters of peripheral blood from every donor. The clonotype originates from a woman under 30 in good health. The J gene is TRBJ2-7, the V gene TRBV6-1; TRBD1 matches 7 bases. Sequenced: blood. The CDR3 here is CASSEETPTGWYFYEQYF. For the CDR3, the DNA is TGTGCCAGCAGTGAGGAGACACCGACAGGGTGGTATTTCTACGAGCAGTACTTC.